This T cell receptor (beta chain) is from a study of shared clonotypes between healthy human individuals. There are 14 residues in the CDR3. Germline lookup yields CDR1 MNHEY and CDR2 SMNVEV (reference sequence). Trimming shortened V by 5 bases and J by 4 bases, and 11 bases separated the two germline ends. Ten immunoSEQ deep assay plates served to sequence unsorted PBMC DNA. Per the authors' pipeline: Filtering of immunoSEQ junctional sequences could not match full-length read filtering. The repertoire was sequenced with immunoSEQ multiplex PCR; TCRdb's copy has only in-frame clones and lacks some. V and J calls and clone size come straight from that table; D and trimming were deduced from the DNA. The table shows more than 400,000 clones, with 81% occurring only once. Concerning this clone: The antigen is undetermined.

Nashville, Tennessee was home to all donors, each a Caucasian adult. General study results and limits: Represented genetic and exposure-history diversity was restricted by having few donors.

The sequencing sample was made of PBMCs. This chain links TRBV27 with TRBJ2-2; perhaps TRBD2 as D (5 bases). This TCR derives from a woman between 35 and 50 years old in good health. Some clones in this sample may be carry-over from other donors' samples. The CDR3 sequence is CASSPTGSTGELFF. The CDR3 region has the DNA TGTGCCAGCAGTCCCACGGGGAGCACCGGGGAGCTGTTTTTT.